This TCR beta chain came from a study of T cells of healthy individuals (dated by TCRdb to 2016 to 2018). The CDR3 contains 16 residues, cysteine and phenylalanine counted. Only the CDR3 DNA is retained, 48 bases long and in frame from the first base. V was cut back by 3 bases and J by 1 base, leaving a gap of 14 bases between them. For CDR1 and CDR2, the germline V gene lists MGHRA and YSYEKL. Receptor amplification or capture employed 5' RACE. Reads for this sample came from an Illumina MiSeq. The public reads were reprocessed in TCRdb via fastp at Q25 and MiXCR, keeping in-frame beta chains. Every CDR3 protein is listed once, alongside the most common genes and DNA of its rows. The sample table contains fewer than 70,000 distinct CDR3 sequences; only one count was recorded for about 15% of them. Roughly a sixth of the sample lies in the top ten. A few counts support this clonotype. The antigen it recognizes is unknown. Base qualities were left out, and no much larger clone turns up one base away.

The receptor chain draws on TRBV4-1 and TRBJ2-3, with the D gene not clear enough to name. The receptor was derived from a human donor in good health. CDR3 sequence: CASSQETVDGTDTQYF. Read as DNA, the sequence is TGCGCCAGCAGCCAGGAAACAGTGGATGGCACAGATACGCAGTATTTT.